This entry concerns a single TCR beta chain. What it binds is unknown. These data come from a study of PD-1 blockade in classical Hodgkin lymphoma. V was pared by 0 bases and J by 5 bases, with 20 bases between. This CDR3 has 17 residues. Germline V gene sequence: CDR1 LNHNV, CDR2 YYDKDF (reference sequence). Brentuximab vedotin exposure varied among the patients, all of whom had relapsed after autologous stem cell transplantation. Study findings and constraints: It was CD4+ TCR diversity, not CD8+, that rose significantly by C4D1. Newly diagnosed patients and complete responders had comparable diversity at baseline.

Method: immunoSEQ multiplex PCR; TCRdb's copy keeps in-frame clones and lacks some. Counted here are 20,000 to 25,000 clones, about two thirds occurring once; the ten biggest clones make up around 6%. The sample consisted of peripheral blood mononuclear cells (PBMCs), taken at baseline. The V gene is TRBV15, the J gene TRBJ2-7; perhaps TRBD2 as D (6 bases). The clonotype comes from a human donor with classical Hodgkin lymphoma. CDR3 DNA: TGTGCCACCAGCAGAGATGGAATCGGAGGGGCGCGGAACGAGCAGTACTTC. Protein: CATSRDGIGGARNEQYF.